This entry lists 17 T cell receptor beta chains sequenced from one sample in a study of T-cell reconstitution after alpha-beta-depleted transplantation in children. TCRbeta library preparation incorporated unique molecular identifiers. TCRdb passed the PCR reads through MiXCR, listing each CDR3 protein once. The data show around 600,000 distinct CDR3 sequences, approximately 22% seen once. Sequences were derived from PBMCs, mostly from graft donor cells, sampled 360 days after TCRalphabeta/CD19-depleted stem cell transplant. The receptors come from a boy under three years old who had a stem cell transplant for acute myeloid leukemia, so the T cells may come from the graft donor.

This clonotype was observed a handful of times. V gene TRBV13 combines with J gene TRBJ2-3; 10 nucleotides align to TRBD2. The CDR3 totals 18 residues. The V segment lost 4 bases and the J segment 3 bases; nucleotides outside the gene matches: 13. The V gene's germline CDR1 is PRHDT and CDR2 FYEKMQ (reference sequence). The CDR3 protein is CASSWDERGGHDTDTQYF. CDR3 in DNA: TGTGCCAGCAGCTGGGACGAGCGGGGGGGCCATGATACAGATACGCAGTATTTT.

The chain combines TRBV6-1 with TRBJ1-2, with a tentative D call TRBD1 (6 bases). Germline V CDR1 and CDR2: MNHNS, SASEGT. CDR3 length equals 16 residues. The V end was cut by 5 bases, the J end by 4 bases, with 20 bases between. The CDR3: CASSPQGGRQTYGYTF. The CDR3 DNA sequence: TGTGCCAGCAGTCCCCAAGGGGGGAGACAGACCTATGGCTACACCTTC.

This clonotype showed up many times. The chain has TRBV4-3 and TRBJ2-5; D ambiguous. Germline values: CDR1 LGHNA, CDR2 YSLEER. V lost 1 base to trimming and J lost 2 bases, with 20 bases between them. CDR3 size: 18 residues. CDR3 nucleotides: TGCGCCAGCAGCCAAGGCACCAGAGTAGTCGAGCCTCAAGAGACCCAGTACTTC. As protein: CASSQGTRVVEPQETQYF.

At least ten counts were recorded for this clonotype. The chain links TRBV12-3 or TRBV12-4 to TRBJ2-1, with D possibly matching TRBD2 (6 bases). The CDR3 spans 14 residues. Trimming pared 3 bases from V and 1 base from J, leaving 7 bases between. CDR3 DNA: TGTGCCAGCAGTTTCGGGAGTTCCTACAATGAGCAGTTCTTC. Residues: CASSFGSSYNEQFF.

The chain is built from TRBV29-1 and TRBJ2-1; TRBD1 might be the D (6 bases). Between the trimmed V and J ends, which lost 5 bases and 10 bases, there was a span of 12 bases. The CDR3 contains 11 residues. Germline lookup yields CDR1 SQVTM and CDR2 ANQGSEA. The CDR3 sequence: CSVRPGQEQFF. CDR3 DNA sequence: TGCAGCGTTCGTCCCGGACAGGAGCAGTTCTTC.

This clonotype was counted a few times. V usage is TRBV6-1 and J usage is TRBJ1-2, with D possibly TRBD1 on 5 matching bases. CDR1 is MNHNS, CDR2 SASEGT, per germline. CDR3 length: 15 residues. V was trimmed by 5 bases and J by 3 bases, leaving 16 bases between them. The CDR3 DNA sequence: TGTGCCAGCAGTCTCCCCCCGGGGGGGGACTATGGCTACACCTTC. Translation gives CASSLPPGGDYGYTF.

This chain connects TRBV7-2 to TRBJ1-5; D is uncertain. CDR1 SGHTA and CDR2 FQGNSA come from the germline V gene. This CDR3 comprises 13 residues. Between the trimmed V and J ends, which lost 8 bases and 4 bases, there was a span of 12 bases. In DNA, the CDR3 is TGTGCCAGCGGGTTGAGGTGGAATCAGCCCCAGCATTTT. Translation gives CASGLRWNQPQHF.

The chain couples TRBV20-1 to TRBJ2-5; D gene uncertain. Between the trimmed V and J ends, which lost 1 base and 1 base, there was a span of 16 bases. CDR1 and CDR2 from the germline V gene are DFQATT and SNEGSKA (reference sequence). This CDR3 is built from 16 residues. CDR3 sequence reads: CSARVKKLVPQETQYF. As DNA, the CDR3 is TGCAGTGCTAGAGTTAAAAAGCTGGTTCCCCAAGAGACCCAGTACTTC.

This clonotype came up many times. The rearrangement uses TRBV28 and TRBJ1-5, with no clear D. V shed 8 bases and J shed 0 bases, with 2 bases lying between them. Germline CDR1 and CDR2: MDHEN and SYDVKM. The CDR3 extends over 11 amino acids. Written as DNA, the CDR3 is TGTGCCAGCGGTAGCAATCAGCCCCAGCATTTT. Protein product: CASGSNQPQHF. Full variable domain (outside the CDR3, taken from reference TRBV28 and TRBJ1-5): DVKVTQSSRYLVKRTGEKVFLECVQDMDHENMFWYRQDPGLGLRLIYFSYDVKMKEKGDIPEGYSVSREKKERFSLILESASTNQTSMYLCASGSNQPQHFGDGTRLSIL.

The chain joins TRBV28 to TRBJ1-2; D unresolved. V lost 10 bases and J 4 bases, leaving 13 bases between the germline ends. The CDR3 has 12 amino acids. CDR1 and CDR2 from the germline V gene are MDHEN and SYDVKM. DNA of the CDR3: TGTGCCACTACTCCCCAGACCTATGGCTACACCTTC. It specifies CATTPQTYGYTF.

J is TRBJ1-1 and V is TRBV10-3; no definite D call. CDR3 length equals 11 residues. V was trimmed by 8 bases and J by 5 bases, leaving 9 bases between them. The germline V gene encodes CDR1 ENHRY and CDR2 SYGVKD. CDR3 sequence: CAIAYGTEAFF. For the CDR3, the DNA is TGTGCCATCGCCTACGGGACTGAAGCTTTCTTT.

At least ten counts were recorded for this clonotype. The genes are TRBV29-1 and TRBJ2-2; 8 bases match TRBD2. The CDR3 spans 15 residues. Germline-derived CDR1 and CDR2 are SQVTM and ANQGSEA. Trimming at V came to 3 bases and at J to 3 bases, leaving 6 bases not matched to a gene. The CDR3 DNA reads TGCAGCGTTGATGTTAGCGGGGACGACACCGGGGAGCTGTTTTTT. It specifies CSVDVSGDDTGELFF.

This sequence joins TRBV12-3 or TRBV12-4 and TRBJ2-3; 9 bases line up with TRBD1. The length of the CDR3 is 14 residues. With V trimmed by 5 bases and J by 4 bases, 4 bases remained unmatched. The CDR3 here is CASSRTGEPDTQYF. The CDR3 region has the DNA TGTGCCAGCAGTAGGACAGGGGAACCAGATACGCAGTATTTT.

This clonotype was recorded many times. V usage is TRBV12-3 or TRBV12-4 and J usage is TRBJ2-6; D unclear. V was clipped by 4 bases and J by 2 bases, with 3 bases between them. This CDR3 is built from 13 residues. CDR3 DNA: TGTGCCAGCAGTTCCGCTGGGGCCAACGTCCTGACTTTC. This sequence encodes CASSSAGANVLTF.

This sequence joins TRBV27 and TRBJ2-1; D is perhaps TRBD1 (6 bases). This CDR3 comprises 14 residues. Germline CDR1 is MNHEY and CDR2 is SMNVEV (reference sequence). V was trimmed by 6 bases and J by 2 bases, leaving 11 bases between them. The CDR3 region is CASSPPGAYNEQFF. CDR3 in DNA: TGTGCCAGCAGCCCCCCAGGGGCCTACAATGAGCAGTTCTTC.

This clonotype was detected ten times or more. The chain joins TRBV20-1 to TRBJ1-5, with 8 bases lining up with TRBD1. Germline V CDR1 and CDR2: DFQATT, SNEGSKA (reference sequence). The V segment lost 4 bases and the J segment 5 bases; nucleotides outside the gene matches: 13. The CDR3 length is 16 residues. The DNA of the CDR3 is TGCAGTGCTAAAAACTACCGAGGACAGGGATATCAGCCCCAGCATTTT. It specifies CSAKNYRGQGYQPQHF.

This clonotype was found a few times. The V and J genes are TRBV20-1 and TRBJ2-5; 8 positions match TRBD1. The length of the CDR3 is 13 residues. With V trimmed by 6 bases and J by 4 bases, 7 bases remained unmatched. Per germline, CDR1 DFQATT and CDR2 SNEGSKA (reference sequence). The CDR3 DNA reads as TGCAGTGCCACCACCAGGGGGCGAGAGACCCAGTACTTC. Translated, it gives CSATTRGRETQYF.